This TCR beta chain derives from a study of cytomegalovirus exposure and HLA in healthy donors. V lost 4 bases and J lost 0; bases outside the gene matches: 12. Germline assignment: CDR1 SGHVS and CDR2 FNYEAQ. The CDR3 consists of 21 residues. The study ran its PCR with 60 Vbeta and 13 Jbeta primers. The repertoire was sequenced with immunoSEQ multiplex PCR; TCRdb's copy has only in-frame clones and lacks some. The table includes approximately 100,000 clones, 70% to 85% detected once. The sequence derives from a man between 35 and 55 years old in good health and CMV-seropositive. V and J are TRBV7-6 and TRBJ2-2; 15 nucleotides line up with TRBD2. Sequencing was carried out using PBMCs. The chain's CDR3 is CASSSAYGLAGGPPNTGELFF. In DNA, the CDR3 is TGTGCCAGCAGCTCCGCGTATGGACTAGCGGGGGGGCCCCCGAACACCGGGGAGCTGTTTTTT.